This T cell receptor beta chain was recorded in a study of T cell responses to AZD1222 COVID-19 vaccine. CDR1 and CDR2 (germline): SGHRS, YFSETQ. This CDR3 comprises 16 residues. With 3 bases clipped from V and 7 bases from J, the junction kept 11 bases outside the gene matches. Method: immunoSEQ multiplex PCR; TCRdb's copy keeps in-frame clones and lacks some. The sample has about 170,000 clones, 90% to 95% seen once. The rearrangement links TRBV5-1 to TRBJ2-1; 9 bases are shared with TRBD1. The sequencing here drew on peripheral blood, taken on day 0 of AZD1222 vaccination. This sequence originates from an adult in good health. The CDR3 spells CASSSATGTGLNEQFF. Here the CDR3 DNA reads TGCGCCAGCAGCTCGGCTACCGGGACAGGGTTGAATGAGCAGTTCTTC.